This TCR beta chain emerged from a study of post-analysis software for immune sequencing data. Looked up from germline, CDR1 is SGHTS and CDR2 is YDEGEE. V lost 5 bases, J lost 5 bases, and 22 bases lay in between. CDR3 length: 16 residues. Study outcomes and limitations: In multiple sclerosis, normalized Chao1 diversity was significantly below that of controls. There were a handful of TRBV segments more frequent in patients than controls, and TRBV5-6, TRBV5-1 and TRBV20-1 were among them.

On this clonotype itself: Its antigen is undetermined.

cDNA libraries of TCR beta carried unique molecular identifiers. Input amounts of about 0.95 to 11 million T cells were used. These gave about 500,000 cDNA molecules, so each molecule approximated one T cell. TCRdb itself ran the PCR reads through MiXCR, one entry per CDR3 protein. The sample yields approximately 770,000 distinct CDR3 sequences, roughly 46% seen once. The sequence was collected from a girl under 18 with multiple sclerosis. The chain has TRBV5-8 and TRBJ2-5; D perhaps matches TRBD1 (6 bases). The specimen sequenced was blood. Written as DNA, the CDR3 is TGTGCCAGCAGTCTTGGGGACACCCTTCGTGGGGAGACCCAGTACTTC. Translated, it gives CASSLGDTLRGETQYF. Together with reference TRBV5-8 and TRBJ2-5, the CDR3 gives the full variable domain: EAGVTQSPTHLIKTRGQQATLRCSPISGHTSVYWYQQALGLGLQFLLWYDEGEERNRGNFPPRFSGRQFPNYSSELNVNALELEDSALYLCASSLGDTLRGETQYFGPGTRLLVL.